This entry concerns a single TCR beta chain. Its antigen is currently unknown. These data originate in a study of Ad26.COV2.S vaccination and SARS-CoV-2 variants. Study as a whole: By the intramuscular route, Ad26.COV2.S was given once, or twice 56 days apart. The study, taken as a whole, reports: Placebo recipients trailed vaccine recipients in spike-specific TCR breadth.

Treatment specified: some 19 received Ad26.COV2.S at low or high dose, single or two shots; about 5 received placebo; per-sample allocation not given. After the first vaccine or placebo injection, samples were drawn on day 63. TCRdb's copy holds only in-frame clones and misses some; the assay was immunoSEQ multiplex PCR. The profile covers hundreds of thousands of clones, with roughly 84% appearing a single time and 3% to 4% taken by the ten largest. CDR3 length equals 13 residues. Germline V gene sequence: CDR1 SGHVS, CDR2 FQNEAQ. Trimming stripped 1 base from V and 8 bases from J, with 10 bases between.

The chain joins TRBV7-8 to TRBJ2-3; D uncertain. The clonotype comes from a person between 18 and 65 years old who received the Ad26.COV2.S COVID-19 vaccine or a placebo. The sequencing here drew on peripheral blood, taken in a trial of Ad26.COV2.S vaccine versus placebo. The CDR3 coding sequence is TGTGCCAGCAGCTTAGATGAAGTTGGTACGCAGTATTTT. Translated: CASSLDEVGTQYF.